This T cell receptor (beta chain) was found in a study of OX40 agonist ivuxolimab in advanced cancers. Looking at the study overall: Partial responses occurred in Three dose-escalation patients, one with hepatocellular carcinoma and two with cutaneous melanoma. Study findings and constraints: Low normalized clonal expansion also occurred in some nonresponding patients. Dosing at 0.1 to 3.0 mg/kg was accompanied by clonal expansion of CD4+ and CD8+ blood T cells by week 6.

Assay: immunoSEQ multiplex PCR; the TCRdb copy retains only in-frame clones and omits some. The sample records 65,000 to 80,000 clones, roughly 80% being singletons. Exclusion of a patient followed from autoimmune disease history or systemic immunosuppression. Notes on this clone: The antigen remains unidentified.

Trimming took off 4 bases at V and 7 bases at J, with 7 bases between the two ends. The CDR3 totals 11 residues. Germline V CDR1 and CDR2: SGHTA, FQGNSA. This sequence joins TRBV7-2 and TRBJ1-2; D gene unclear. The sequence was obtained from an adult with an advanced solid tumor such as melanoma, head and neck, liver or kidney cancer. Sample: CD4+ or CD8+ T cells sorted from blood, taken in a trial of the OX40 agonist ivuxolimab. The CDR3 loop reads CASSSLRGYTF. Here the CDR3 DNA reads TGTGCCAGCAGCTCTCTTCGTGGCTACACCTTC.